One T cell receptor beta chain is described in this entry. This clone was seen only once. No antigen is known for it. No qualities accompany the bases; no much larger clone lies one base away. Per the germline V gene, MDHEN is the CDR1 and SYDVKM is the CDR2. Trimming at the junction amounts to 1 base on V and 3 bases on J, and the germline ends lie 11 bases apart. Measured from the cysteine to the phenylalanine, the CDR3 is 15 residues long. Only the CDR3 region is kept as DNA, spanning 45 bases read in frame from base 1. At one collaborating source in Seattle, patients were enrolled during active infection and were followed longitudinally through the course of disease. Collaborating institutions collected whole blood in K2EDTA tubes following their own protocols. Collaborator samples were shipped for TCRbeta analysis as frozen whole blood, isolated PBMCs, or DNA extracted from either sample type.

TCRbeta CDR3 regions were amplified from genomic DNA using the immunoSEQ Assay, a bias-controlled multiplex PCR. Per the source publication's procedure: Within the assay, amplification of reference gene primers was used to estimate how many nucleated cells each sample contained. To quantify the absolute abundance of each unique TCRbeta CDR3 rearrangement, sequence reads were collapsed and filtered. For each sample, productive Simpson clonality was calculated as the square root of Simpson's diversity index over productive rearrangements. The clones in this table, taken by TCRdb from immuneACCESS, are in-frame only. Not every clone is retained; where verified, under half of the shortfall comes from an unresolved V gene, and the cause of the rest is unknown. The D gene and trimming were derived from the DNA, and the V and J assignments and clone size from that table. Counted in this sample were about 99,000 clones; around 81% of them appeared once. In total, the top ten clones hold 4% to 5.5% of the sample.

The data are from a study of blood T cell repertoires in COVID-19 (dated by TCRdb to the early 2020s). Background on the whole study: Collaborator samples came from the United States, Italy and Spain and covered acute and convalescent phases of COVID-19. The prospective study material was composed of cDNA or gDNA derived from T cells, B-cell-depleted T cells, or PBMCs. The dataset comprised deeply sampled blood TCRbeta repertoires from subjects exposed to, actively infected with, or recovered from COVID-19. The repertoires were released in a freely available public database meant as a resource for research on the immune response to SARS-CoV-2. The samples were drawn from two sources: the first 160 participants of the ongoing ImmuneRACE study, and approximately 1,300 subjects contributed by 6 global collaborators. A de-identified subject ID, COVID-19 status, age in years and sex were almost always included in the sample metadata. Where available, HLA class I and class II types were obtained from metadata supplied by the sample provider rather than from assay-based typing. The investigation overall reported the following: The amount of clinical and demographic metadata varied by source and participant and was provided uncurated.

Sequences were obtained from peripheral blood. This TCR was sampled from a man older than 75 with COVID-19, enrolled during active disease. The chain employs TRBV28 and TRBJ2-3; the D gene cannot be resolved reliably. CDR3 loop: CASSLSSGWTDTQYF. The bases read TGTGCCAGCAGTTTATCGTCGGGTTGGACAGATACGCAGTATTTT.